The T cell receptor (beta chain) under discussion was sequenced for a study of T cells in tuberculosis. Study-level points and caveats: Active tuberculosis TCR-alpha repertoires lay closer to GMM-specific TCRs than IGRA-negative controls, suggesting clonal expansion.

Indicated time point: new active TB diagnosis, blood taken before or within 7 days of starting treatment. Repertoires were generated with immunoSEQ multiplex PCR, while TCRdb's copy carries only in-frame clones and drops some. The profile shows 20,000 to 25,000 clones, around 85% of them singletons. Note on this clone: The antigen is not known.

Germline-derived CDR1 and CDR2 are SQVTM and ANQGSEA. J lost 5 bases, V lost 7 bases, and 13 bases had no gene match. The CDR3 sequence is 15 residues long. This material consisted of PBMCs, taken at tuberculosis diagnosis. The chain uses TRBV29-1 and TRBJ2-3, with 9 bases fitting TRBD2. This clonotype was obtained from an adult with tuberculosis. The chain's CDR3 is CSGALASGAGDTQYF. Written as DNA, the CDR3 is TGCAGCGGGGCCCTCGCTAGCGGGGCGGGAGATACGCAGTATTTT.